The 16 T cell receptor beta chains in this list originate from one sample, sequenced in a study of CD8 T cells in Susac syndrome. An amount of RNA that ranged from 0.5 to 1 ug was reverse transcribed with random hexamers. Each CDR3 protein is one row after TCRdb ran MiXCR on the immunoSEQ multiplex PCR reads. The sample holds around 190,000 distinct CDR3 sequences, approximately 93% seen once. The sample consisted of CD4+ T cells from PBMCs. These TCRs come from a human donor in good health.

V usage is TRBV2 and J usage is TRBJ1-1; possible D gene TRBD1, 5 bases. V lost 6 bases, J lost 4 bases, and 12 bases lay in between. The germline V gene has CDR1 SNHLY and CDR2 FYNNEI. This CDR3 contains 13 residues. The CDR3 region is CASRGAEGTEAFF. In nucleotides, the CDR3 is TGTGCCAGCAGAGGGGCTGAGGGCACTGAAGCTTTCTTT.

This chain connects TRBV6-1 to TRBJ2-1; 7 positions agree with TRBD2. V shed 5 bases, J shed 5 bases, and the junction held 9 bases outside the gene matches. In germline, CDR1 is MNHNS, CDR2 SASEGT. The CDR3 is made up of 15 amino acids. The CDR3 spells CASSRETGGHNEQFF. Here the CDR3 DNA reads TGTGCCAGCAGTCGGGAGACGGGAGGCCACAATGAGCAGTTCTTC.

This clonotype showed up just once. CDR3 DNA: TGCAGCGTTTCAAAAGGCCAAGAGACCCAGTACTTC. Amino acids: CSVSKGQETQYF. The chain recombines TRBV29-1 with TRBJ2-5; D unclear. The CDR3 consists of 12 residues. Trimming removed 5 bases from V and 1 base from J, with 8 bases in between. CDR1 and CDR2 from the germline V gene are SQVTM and ANQGSEA.

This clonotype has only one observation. CDR3 sequence: CSARTGSPTSSGANVLTF. CDR3 sequence (DNA): TGCAGTGCTCGTACCGGGTCCCCAACGAGCTCTGGGGCCAACGTCCTGACTTTC. The V call is TRBV20-1, the J call TRBJ2-6, with D unresolved. CDR1 and CDR2 (germline): DFQATT, SNEGSKA (reference sequence). Trimming shortened V by 5 bases and J by 0 bases, and 20 bases separated the two germline ends. The CDR3 covers 18 residues.

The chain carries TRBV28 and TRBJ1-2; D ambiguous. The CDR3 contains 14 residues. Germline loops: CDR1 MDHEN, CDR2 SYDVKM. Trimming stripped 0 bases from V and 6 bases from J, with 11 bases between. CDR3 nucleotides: TGTGCCAGCAGTTTATGGCGGGGAGGAAATGGCTACACCTTC. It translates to CASSLWRGGNGYTF.

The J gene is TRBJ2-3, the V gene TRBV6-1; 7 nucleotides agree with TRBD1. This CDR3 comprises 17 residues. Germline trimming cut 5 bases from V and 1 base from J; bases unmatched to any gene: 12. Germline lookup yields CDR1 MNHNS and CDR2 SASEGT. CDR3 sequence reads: CASSRRQGVVGTDTQYF. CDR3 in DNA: TGTGCCAGCAGTCGACGACAGGGAGTCGTCGGCACAGATACGCAGTATTTT.

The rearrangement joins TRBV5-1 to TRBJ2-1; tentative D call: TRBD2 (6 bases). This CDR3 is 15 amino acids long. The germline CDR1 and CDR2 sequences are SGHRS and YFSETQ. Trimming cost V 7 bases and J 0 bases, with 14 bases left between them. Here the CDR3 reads CASQERVSSYNEQFF. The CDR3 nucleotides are TGCGCCAGCCAAGAGCGGGTCAGCTCCTACAATGAGCAGTTCTTC.

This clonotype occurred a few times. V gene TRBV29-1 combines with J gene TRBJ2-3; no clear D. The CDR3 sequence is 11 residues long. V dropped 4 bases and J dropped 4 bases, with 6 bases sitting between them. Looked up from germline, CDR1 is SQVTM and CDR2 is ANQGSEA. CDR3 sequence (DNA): TGCAGCGTTGGATTTGCAGATACGCAGTATTTT. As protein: CSVGFADTQYF.

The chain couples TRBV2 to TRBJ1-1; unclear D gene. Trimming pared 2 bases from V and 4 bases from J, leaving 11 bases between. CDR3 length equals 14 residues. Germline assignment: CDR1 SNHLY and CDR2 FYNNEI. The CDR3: CASSERWLFTEAFF. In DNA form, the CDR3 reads TGTGCCAGCAGTGAACGGTGGCTATTCACTGAAGCTTTCTTT.

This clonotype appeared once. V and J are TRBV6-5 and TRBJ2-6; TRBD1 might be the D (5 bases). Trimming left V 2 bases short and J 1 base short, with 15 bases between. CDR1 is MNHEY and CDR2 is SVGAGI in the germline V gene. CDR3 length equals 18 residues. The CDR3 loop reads CASSYRLWPGSGANVLTF. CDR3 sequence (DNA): TGTGCCAGCAGTTACCGGTTGTGGCCAGGGTCTGGGGCCAACGTCCTGACTTTC.

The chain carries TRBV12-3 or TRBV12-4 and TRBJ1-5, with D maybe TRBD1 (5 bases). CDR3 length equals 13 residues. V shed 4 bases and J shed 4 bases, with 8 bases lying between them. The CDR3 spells CASSSRENQPQHF. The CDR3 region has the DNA TGTGCCAGCAGTTCCAGGGAGAATCAGCCCCAGCATTTT.

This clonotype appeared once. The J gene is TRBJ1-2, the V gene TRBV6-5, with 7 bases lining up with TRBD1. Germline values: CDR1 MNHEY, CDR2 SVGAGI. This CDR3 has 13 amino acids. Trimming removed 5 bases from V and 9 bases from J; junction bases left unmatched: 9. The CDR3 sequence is CASSPGTASRYTF. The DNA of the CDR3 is TGTGCCAGCAGTCCCGGGACAGCTTCACGCTACACCTTC.

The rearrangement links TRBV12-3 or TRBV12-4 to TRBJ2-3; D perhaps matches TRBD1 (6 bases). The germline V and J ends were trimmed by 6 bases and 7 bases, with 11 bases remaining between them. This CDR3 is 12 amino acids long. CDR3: CASSPGQYTQYF. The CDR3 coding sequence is TGTGCCAGCAGCCCTGGACAGTATACGCAGTATTTT.

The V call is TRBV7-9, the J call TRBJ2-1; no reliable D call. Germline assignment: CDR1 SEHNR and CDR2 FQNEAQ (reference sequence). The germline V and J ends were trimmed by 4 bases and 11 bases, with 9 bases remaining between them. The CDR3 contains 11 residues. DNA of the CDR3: TGTGCCAGCAGCTCGGGCCCTAAGCAGTTCTTC. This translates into CASSSGPKQFF. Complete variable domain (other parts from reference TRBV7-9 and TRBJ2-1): DTGVSQNPRHKITKRGQNVTFRCDPISEHNRLYWYRQTLGQGPEFLTYFQNEAQLEKSRLLSDRFSAERPKGSFSTLEIQRTEQGDSAMYLCASSSGPKQFFGPGTRLTVL.

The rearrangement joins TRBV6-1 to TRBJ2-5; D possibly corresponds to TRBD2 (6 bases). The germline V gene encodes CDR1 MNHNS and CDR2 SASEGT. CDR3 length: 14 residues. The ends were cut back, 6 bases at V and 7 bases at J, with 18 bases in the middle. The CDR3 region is CASRFGTGDGTQYF. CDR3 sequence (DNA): TGTGCCAGCAGGTTTGGGACTGGGGATGGGACCCAGTACTTC.

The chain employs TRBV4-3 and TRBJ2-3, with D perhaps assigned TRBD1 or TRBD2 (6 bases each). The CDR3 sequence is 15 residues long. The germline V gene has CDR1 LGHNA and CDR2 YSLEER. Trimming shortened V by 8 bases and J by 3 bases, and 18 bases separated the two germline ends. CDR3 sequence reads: CASSLAEGVTDTQYF. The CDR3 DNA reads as TGCGCCAGCTCTCTGGCGGAGGGGGTTACAGATACGCAGTATTTT.